The clone carrying this T cell receptor beta chain was observed a handful of times. The antigen remains unidentified. This sample was included in a study of early T cells in non-severe SARS-CoV-2 infection. Study overall: Bulk RNA isolated from unsorted whole blood underwent sequencing; chains were not paired.

CDR1 and CDR2 (germline): MNHEY, SVGEGT. Trimming removed 7 bases at V and 2 bases at J, with 7 bases between. The CDR3 consists of 12 residues. In the library, individual cDNA molecules carried attached unique molecular identifiers. TCRdb itself ran the 5' RACE reads through MiXCR, one entry per CDR3 protein. The data hold tens of thousands of distinct CDR3 sequences, with roughly 13% observed a single time. Study conclusions and caveats: A preference for anti-spike CD8 responses marked VDJdb matching, which missed private and CD4 specificities.

V gene TRBV6-2 or TRBV6-3 combines with J gene TRBJ2-3; D unclear. The material sequenced was whole blood. The origin of this receptor is an adult who was a healthcare worker with PCR-confirmed SARS-CoV-2 infection or an uninfected control (not recorded which). CDR3 region: CASKSTTDTQYF. The CDR3 DNA follows: TGTGCCAGCAAAAGTACCACAGATACGCAGTATTTT.